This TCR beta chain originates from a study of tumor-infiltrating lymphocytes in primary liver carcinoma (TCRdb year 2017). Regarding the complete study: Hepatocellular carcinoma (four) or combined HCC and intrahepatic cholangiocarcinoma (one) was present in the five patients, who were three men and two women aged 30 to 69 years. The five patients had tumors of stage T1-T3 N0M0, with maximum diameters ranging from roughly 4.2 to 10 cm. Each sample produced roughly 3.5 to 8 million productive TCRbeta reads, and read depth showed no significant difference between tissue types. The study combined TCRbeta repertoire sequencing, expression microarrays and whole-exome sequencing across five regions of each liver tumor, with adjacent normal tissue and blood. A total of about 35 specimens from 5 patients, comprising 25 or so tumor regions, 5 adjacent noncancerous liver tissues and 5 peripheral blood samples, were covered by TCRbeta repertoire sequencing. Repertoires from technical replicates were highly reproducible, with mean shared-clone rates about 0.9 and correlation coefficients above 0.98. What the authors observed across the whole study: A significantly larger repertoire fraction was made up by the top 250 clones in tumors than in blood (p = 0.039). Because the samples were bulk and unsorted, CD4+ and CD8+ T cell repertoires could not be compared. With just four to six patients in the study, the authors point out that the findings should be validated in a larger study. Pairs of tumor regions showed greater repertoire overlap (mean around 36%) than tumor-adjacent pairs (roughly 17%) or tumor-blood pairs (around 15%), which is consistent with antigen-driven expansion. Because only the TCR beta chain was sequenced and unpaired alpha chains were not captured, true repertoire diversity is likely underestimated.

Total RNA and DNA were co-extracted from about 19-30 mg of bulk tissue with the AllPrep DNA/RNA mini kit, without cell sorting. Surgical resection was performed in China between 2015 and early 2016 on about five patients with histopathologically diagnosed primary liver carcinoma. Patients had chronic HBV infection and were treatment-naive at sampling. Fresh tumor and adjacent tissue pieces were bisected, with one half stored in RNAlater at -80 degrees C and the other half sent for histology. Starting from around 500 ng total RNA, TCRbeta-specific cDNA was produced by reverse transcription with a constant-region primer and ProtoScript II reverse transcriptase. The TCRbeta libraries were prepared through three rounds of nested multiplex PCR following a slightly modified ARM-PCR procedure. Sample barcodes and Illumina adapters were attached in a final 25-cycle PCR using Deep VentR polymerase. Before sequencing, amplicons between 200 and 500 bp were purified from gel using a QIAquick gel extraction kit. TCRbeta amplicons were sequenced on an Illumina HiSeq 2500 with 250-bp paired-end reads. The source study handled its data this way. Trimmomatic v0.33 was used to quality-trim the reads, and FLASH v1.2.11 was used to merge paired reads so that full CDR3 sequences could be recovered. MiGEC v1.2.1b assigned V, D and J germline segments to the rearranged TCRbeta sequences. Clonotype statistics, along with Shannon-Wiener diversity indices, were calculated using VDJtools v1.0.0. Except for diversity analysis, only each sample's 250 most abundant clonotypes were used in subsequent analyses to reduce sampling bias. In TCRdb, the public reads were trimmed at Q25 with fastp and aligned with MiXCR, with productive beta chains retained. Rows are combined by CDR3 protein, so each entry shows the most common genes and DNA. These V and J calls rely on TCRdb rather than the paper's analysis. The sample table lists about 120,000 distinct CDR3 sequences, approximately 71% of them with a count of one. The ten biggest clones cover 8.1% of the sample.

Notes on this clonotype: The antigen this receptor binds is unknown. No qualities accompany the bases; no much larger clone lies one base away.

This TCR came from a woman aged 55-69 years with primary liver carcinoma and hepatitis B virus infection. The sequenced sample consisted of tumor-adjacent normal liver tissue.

For the CDR3, the sequence is CSVGSSGRTNEQFF. The nucleotide sequence is TGCAGCGTTGGGTCTAGCGGGAGGACAAATGAGCAGTTCTTC. In this chain, TRBV29-1 is recombined with TRBJ2-1, and 11 bases in between align with TRBD2. Trimming takes 4 bases off V and 7 bases off J; junction bases not matched to a gene: 6. CDR1 and CDR2, looked up from the germline V gene, are SQVTM and ANQGSEA. The CDR3 spans 14 residues, from the cysteine through the phenylalanine. Only the CDR3 part of the read is kept: 42 bases, read in frame from the first base.